This T cell receptor beta chain was sequenced during a study of T-cell reconstitution after alpha-beta-depleted transplantation in children. In the case of this clonotype: What it binds is unknown. A much bigger clone sits one base away, suggesting this may be a read error.

Unique molecular identifiers were used to barcode this TCRbeta library. Using its own MiXCR run on the PCR reads, TCRdb lists one record per CDR3 protein. The data hold about 170,000 distinct CDR3 sequences, with roughly 11% observed a single time. Findings and limits, study-wide: Expanded graft clones, several hundred of them, were reportedly the source of alpha-beta T cells about two months after transplant. Once a year had passed after transplant, T-cell counts and diversity came mostly from newly produced T cells.

The TCR was taken from a boy aged 2 to 9 with acute myeloid leukemia, due to receive a stem cell transplant. Source: PBMCs, taken before TCRalphabeta/CD19-depleted stem cell transplant.

The CDR3 coding sequence is TGTGCCAGCACCCGAAGGACAGGAGAGACCCAGTACTTC. This gives the protein CASTRRTGETQYF. The chain employs TRBV6-6 and TRBJ2-5, with TRBD1 identical over 7 bases. V lost 7 bases to trimming and J lost 4 bases; unmatched junction nucleotides: 6. The germline CDR1 and CDR2 sequences are MNHNY and SVGAGI (reference sequence). The CDR3 runs to 13 residues.